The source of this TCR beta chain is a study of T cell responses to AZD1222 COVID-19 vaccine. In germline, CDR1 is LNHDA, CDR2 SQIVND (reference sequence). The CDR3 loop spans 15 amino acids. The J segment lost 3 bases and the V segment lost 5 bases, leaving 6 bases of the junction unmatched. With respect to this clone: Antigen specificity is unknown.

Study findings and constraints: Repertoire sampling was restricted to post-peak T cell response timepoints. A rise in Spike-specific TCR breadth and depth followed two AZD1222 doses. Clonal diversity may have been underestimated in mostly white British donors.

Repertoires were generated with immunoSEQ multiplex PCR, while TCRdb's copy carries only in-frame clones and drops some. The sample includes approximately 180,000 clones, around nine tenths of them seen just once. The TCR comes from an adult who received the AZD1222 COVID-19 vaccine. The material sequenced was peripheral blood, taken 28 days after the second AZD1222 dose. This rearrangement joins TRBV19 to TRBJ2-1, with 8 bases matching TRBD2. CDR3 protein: CASSAGLVGYNEQFF. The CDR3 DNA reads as TGTGCCAGTAGTGCGGGACTAGTGGGCTACAATGAGCAGTTCTTC.